The 15 T cell receptor beta chains below all came from one sample that was sequenced in a study of cytotoxic CD8 clonotypes in ibrutinib-treated CLL. TCRdb's copy holds only in-frame clones and misses some; the assay was immunoSEQ multiplex PCR. The sample contains over 150,000 clones, around 70% of which appear only once. The specimen comprised PBMCs, sampled after 24 months of ibrutinib treatment. The receptors stem from a human donor with chronic lymphocytic leukemia.

The CDR3 reads CSVEFELAGVRETQYF. CDR3 coding DNA: TGCAGCGTTGAATTTGAGCTAGCGGGAGTAAGAGAGACCCAGTACTTC. This chain links TRBV29-1 with TRBJ2-5, with 10 bases matching TRBD2. CDR1 and CDR2 (germline): SQVTM, ANQGSEA. The CDR3 is made up of 16 amino acids. J was trimmed by 4 bases and V by 2 bases; bases with no gene match: 10.

This clone was detected a few times. The chain has TRBV5-1 and TRBJ2-1; TRBD2 agrees at 10 bases. After removal of 2 bases from V and 9 bases from J, the junction contained 5 bases not matched to a gene. Germline assignment: CDR1 SGHRS and CDR2 YFSETQ. The CDR3 is 14 residues long. In DNA, the CDR3 is TGCGCCAGCAGCTTTACTAGCGGGAAGGTTGAGCAGTTCTTC. Translation: CASSFTSGKVEQFF.

V is TRBV6-6 and J is TRBJ1-2, with D perhaps TRBD1 (6 bases). The CDR3 is made up of 13 amino acids. Trimming cost V 0 bases and J 6 bases, with 8 bases left between them. Germline values: CDR1 MNHNY, CDR2 SVGAGI (reference sequence). CDR3 sequence: CASSYSTGNGYTF. CDR3 DNA: TGTGCCAGCAGTTACTCTACAGGGAATGGCTACACCTTC.

This sequence joins TRBV4-2 and TRBJ2-7; 8 bases agree with TRBD1. J was trimmed by 2 bases and V by 0 bases; bases with no gene match: 6. Germline loops: CDR1 LGHNA, CDR2 YNFKEQ. The CDR3 extends over 16 amino acids. CDR3 nucleotides: TGTGCCAGCAGCCAAGAGGGGACAGGTAAAACCTACGAGCAGTACTTC. Translation gives CASSQEGTGKTYEQYF.

This clone was counted only a few times. The chain employs TRBV30 and TRBJ1-2, with 8 bases that match TRBD1. Germline CDR1 GTSNPN, CDR2 SVGIG (reference sequence). V was clipped by 5 bases and J by 4 bases; unmatched bases: 3. The CDR3 length is 12 residues. The CDR3 DNA follows: TGTGCCTGGGGACAGGGCTCCTATGGCTACACCTTC. Translation: CAWGQGSYGYTF.

The chain carries TRBV4-3 and TRBJ1-2, with D unclear. Germline loops: CDR1 LGHNA, CDR2 YSLEER. The CDR3 covers 16 residues. Trimming removed 3 bases at V and 8 bases at J, with 22 bases between. CDR3 coding DNA: TGCGCCAGCAGCCAGGGCCTAGGCGAGTTAGCAGACGGCTACACCTTC. Residues: CASSQGLGELADGYTF.

The J gene is TRBJ2-6, the V gene TRBV18; unclear D gene. From germline, CDR1 is KGHSH and CDR2 LQKENI. Trimming stripped 1 base from V and 0 bases from J, with 10 bases between. The CDR3 sequence is 17 residues long. The CDR3 bases are TGTGCCAGCTCACCACTCCTTTCCTTCTCTGGGGCCAACGTCCTGACTTTC. Encoded protein: CASSPLLSFSGANVLTF. The full variable domain, rest sourced from reference TRBV18 and TRBJ2-6, is NAGVMQNPRHLVRRRGQEARLRCSPMKGHSHVYWYRQLPEEGLKFMVYLQKENIIDESGMPKERFSAEFPKEGPSILRIQQVVRGDSAAYFCASSPLLSFSGANVLTFGAGSRLTVL.

This clone was counted a few times. The chain uses TRBV19 and TRBJ2-5; no firm D call. CDR1 LNHDA and CDR2 SQIVND come from the germline V gene (reference sequence). The V end was cut by 5 bases, the J end by 5 bases, with 18 bases between. This CDR3 is 15 amino acids long. The CDR3, as DNA: TGTGCCAGTAGTTCCCGGGTCTTCTTGGGGGAGACCCAGTACTTC. Translating gives CASSSRVFLGETQYF.

The CDR3 coding sequence is TGTGCCAGCAGCCTAGACCAAGTCAATGAGCAGTTCTTC. It encodes CASSLDQVNEQFF. This chain uses TRBV7-7 with TRBJ2-1; D unclear. CDR3 length: 13 residues. Germline loops: CDR1 SSHAT, CDR2 FNYEAQ (reference sequence). Trimming took off 5 bases at V and 6 bases at J, with 11 bases between the two ends.

V usage is TRBV11-2 and J usage is TRBJ2-7, with a possible D match to TRBD1 (6 bases). The CDR3 loop spans 16 amino acids. Between the trimmed V and J ends, which lost 5 bases and 0 bases, there was a span of 17 bases. CDR1 is SGHAT, CDR2 FQNNGV, per germline. CDR3 sequence: CASSQPLGQYSYEQYF. The CDR3 nucleotides read TGTGCCAGCAGCCAACCTCTCGGACAGTACTCCTACGAGCAGTACTTC.

V and J are TRBV7-2 and TRBJ2-1; no firm D call. This CDR3 is 16 amino acids long. The germline CDR1 and CDR2 sequences are SGHTA and FQGNSA. V shed 1 base and J shed 3 bases, with 13 bases lying between them. For the CDR3, the DNA is TGTGCCAGCAGCTTAGGAAGCGCCGGACGCTACAATGAGCAGTTCTTC. It translates to CASSLGSAGRYNEQFF.

This clone appeared a few times. The chain joins TRBV9 to TRBJ2-7; tentative D call: TRBD2 (6 bases). V shed 1 base and J shed 4 bases, with 18 bases lying between them. The CDR3 runs to 16 residues. CDR1 is SGDLS and CDR2 is YYNGEE in the germline V gene. The DNA for the CDR3 is TGTGCCAGCAGCGTACCACCAGGCCGGGAGCGGTACGAGCAGTACTTC. Protein product: CASSVPPGRERYEQYF.

The rearrangement links TRBV2 to TRBJ2-5; D is possibly TRBD1 (5 bases). The V end was cut by 7 bases, the J end by 1 base, with 10 bases between. The CDR3 totals 13 residues. CDR1 is SNHLY, CDR2 FYNNEI, per germline. The DNA of the CDR3 is TGTGCCAGCACGGAAACAGGCCAAGAGACCCAGTACTTC. Protein product: CASTETGQETQYF.

This clone came up a few times. The chain recombines TRBV9 with TRBJ2-3, with D possibly matching TRBD2 (7 bases). V gave up 0 bases and J gave up 4 bases, with 15 bases separating them. The CDR3 length is 16 residues. Germline-derived CDR1 and CDR2 are SGDLS and YYNGEE. CDR3 in amino acids: CASSVVGGGPSDTQYF. The DNA of the CDR3 is TGTGCCAGCAGCGTAGTAGGGGGAGGGCCCTCAGATACGCAGTATTTT.

The sample holds a few counts of this clone. The chain is built from TRBV19 and TRBJ1-4; D is possibly TRBD1 (5 bases). Trimming took off 2 bases at V and 4 bases at J, with 14 bases between the two ends. Germline CDR1 reads LNHDA; CDR2 reads SQIVND (reference sequence). The CDR3 is 16 amino acids. In nucleotides, the CDR3 is TGTGCCAGTAGTATATTCGCCGGGGGTCGTAATGAAAAACTGTTTTTT. As protein: CASSIFAGGRNEKLFF.